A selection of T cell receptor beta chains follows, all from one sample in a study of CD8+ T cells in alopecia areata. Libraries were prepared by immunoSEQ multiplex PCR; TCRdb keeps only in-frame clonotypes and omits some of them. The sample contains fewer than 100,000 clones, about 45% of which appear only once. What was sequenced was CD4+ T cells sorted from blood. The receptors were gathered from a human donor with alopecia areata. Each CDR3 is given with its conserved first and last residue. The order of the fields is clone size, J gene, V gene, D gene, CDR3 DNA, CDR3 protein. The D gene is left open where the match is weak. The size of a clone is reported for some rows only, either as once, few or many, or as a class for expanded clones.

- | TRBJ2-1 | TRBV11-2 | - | TGTGCCAGCAGCTTAGTCCAGGCGGGTGAGCAGTTCTTC | CASSLVQAGEQFF
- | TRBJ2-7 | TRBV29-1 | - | TGCAGCGGCAGAACTAGTAACCACGAGCAGTACTTC | CSGRTSNHEQYF
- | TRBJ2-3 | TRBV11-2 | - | TGTGCCAGCACCCCGGCGGATACGCAGTATTTT | CASTPADTQYF
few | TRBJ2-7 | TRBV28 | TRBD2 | TGTGCCAGCAGTACCTCCGGGACTAGCCGATACGAGCAGTACTTC | CASSTSGTSRYEQYF
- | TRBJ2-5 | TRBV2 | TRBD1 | TGTGCCAGCAAAAGACAGGGAGAGACCCAGTACTTC | CASKRQGETQYF
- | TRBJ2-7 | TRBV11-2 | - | TGTGCCAGCAGCTTTGGGAGCCACGAGCAGTACTTC | CASSFGSHEQYF
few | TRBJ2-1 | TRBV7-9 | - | TGTGCCAGCAGCTTAGGAACCCCGTTCGGGGCAAATGAGCAGTTCTTC | CASSLGTPFGANEQFF
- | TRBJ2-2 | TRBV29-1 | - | TGCAGCGTTGTAAAAGGGAACGGAGCCGGGGAGCTGTTTTTT | CSVVKGNGAGELFF
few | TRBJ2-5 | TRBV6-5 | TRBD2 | TGTGCCAGCAGCAACCTCCTGGGGGGGGGAGAGACCCAGTACTTC | CASSNLLGGGETQYF
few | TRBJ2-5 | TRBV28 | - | TGTGCCAGCAGCGAAACCGAGGGACGGGAGACCCAGTACTTC | CASSETEGRETQYF
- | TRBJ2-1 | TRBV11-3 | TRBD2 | TGTGCCAGCAGCCCCGGGACTAGCGAATACAATGAGCAGTTCTTC | CASSPGTSEYNEQFF
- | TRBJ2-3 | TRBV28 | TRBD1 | TGTGCCAGCAGTTTAGCCCAGGGGGATCGGGCTAGCACAGATACGCAGTATTTT | CASSLAQGDRASTDTQYF
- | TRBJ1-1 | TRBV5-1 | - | TGCGCCAGCAGCTTGGAGGCGAACACTGAAGCTTTCTTT | CASSLEANTEAFF
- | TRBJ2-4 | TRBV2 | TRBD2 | TGTGCCAGCGGGATACTAGCGCCGAAGAACATTCAGTACTTC | CASGILAPKNIQYF
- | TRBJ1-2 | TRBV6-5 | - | TGTGCCAGCAGTACGCGGGACTCCGCGCGGTATGGCTACACCTTC | CASSTRDSARYGYTF
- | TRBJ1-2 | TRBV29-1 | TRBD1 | TGCAGCGTCGGACAGGGGGCGGACTATGGCTACACCTTC | CSVGQGADYGYTF
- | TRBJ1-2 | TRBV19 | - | TGTGCCAGTAGTATAAGCCCGGGACCTGAGGATCACTACACCTTC | CASSISPGPEDHYTF
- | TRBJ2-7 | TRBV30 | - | TGTGCCTGGGTGACAGTTTACGAGCAGTACTTC | CAWVTVYEQYF
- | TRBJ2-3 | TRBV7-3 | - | TGTGCCAGCAGCTTAATGGGCTGGAGCACAGATACGCAGTATTTT | CASSLMGWSTDTQYF
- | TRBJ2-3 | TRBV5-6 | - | TGTGCCAGCAGCTCGATCAACGGATTCACAGATACGCAGTATTTT | CASSSINGFTDTQYF
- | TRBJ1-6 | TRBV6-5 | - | TGTGCCAGCAGTTACTCGGGGAAAGTCTATAATTCACCCCTCCACTTT | CASSYSGKVYNSPLHF
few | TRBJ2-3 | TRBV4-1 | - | TGCGCCAGCAGCCAAGGGACCCCACTGGGGAATACGCAGTATTTT | CASSQGTPLGNTQYF
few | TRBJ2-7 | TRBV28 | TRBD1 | TGTGCCAGCAGTTGGGATCTTCCGGGACAGGCCTACGAGCAGTACTTC | CASSWDLPGQAYEQYF
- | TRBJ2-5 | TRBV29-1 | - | TGCAGCGTTGGGGGGAGAAAAGAGACCCAGTACTTC | CSVGGRKETQYF
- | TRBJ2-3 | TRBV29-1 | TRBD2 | TGCAGCGTTGATCTGCTAGCGGGAGGCACAGATACGCAGTATTTT | CSVDLLAGGTDTQYF
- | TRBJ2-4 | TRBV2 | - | TGTGCCAGCACCAGGGAGGGGGCAGGCAAAAACATTCAGTACTTC | CASTREGAGKNIQYF
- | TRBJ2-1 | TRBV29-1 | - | TGCAGCGTTGTCGGCGGCTTTCCCTACAATGAGCAGTTCTTC | CSVVGGFPYNEQFF
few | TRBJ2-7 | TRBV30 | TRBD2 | TGTGCCTGGTCCCTAGCGGGAGCTTCCTACGAGCAGTACTTC | CAWSLAGASYEQYF
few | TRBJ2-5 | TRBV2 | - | TGTGCCAGCAGCGGGAGCGTAGTTCGGGAGACCCAGTACTTC | CASSGSVVRETQYF
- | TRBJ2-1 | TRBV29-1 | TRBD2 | TGCAGCGTTGACACTGGGAGGGGAGACTCCTACAATGAGCAGTTCTTC | CSVDTGRGDSYNEQFF
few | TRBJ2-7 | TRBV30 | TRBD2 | TGTGCCTGGAGTGTATTAGCGGGGGAGTACGAGCAGTACTTC | CAWSVLAGEYEQYF
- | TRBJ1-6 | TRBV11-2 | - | TGTGCCAGCAGCTTAGAGCCGGGAAGAGCCTCACCCCTCCACTTT | CASSLEPGRASPLHF
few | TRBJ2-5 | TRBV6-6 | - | TGTGCCAGCAGTTACGGGCAGGGTGGTAAAGAGACCCAGTACTTC | CASSYGQGGKETQYF
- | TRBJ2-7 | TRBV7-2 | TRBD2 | TGTGCCAGCAGCTTGACTAGCGGGAGGTACGAGCAGTACTTC | CASSLTSGRYEQYF
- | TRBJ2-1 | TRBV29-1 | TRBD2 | TGCAGCGTTGTCCTAGCGGGAAATAACAATGAGCAGTTCTTC | CSVVLAGNNNEQFF
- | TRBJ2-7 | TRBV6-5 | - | TGTGCCAGCAGCTCCCCGGTGGGCGACTCCTACGAGCAGTACTTC | CASSSPVGDSYEQYF
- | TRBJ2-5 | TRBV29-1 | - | TGCAGCGTTTGGGTGGGGGAGACCCAGTACTTC | CSVWVGETQYF
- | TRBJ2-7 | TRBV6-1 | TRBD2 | TGTGCCAGCAGGGTCCGGGACTACTACGAGCAGTACTTC | CASRVRDYYEQYF
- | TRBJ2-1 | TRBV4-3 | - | TGCGCCAGCAGCCAAGGTTTGAGCTCAGAGCAGTTCTTC | CASSQGLSSEQFF
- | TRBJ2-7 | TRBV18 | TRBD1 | TGTGCCAGCACAAGTCTAGGGGGCAGGGGAAACGAGCAGTACTTC | CASTSLGGRGNEQYF
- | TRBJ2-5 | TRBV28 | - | TGTGCCAGCAGTTTATGGGAGGAGGGGACCCAGTACTTC | CASSLWEEGTQYF
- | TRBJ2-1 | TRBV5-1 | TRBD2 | TGCGCCAGCAGCCGGAGCGGGAGTCGAGGCAATGAGCAGTTCTTC | CASSRSGSRGNEQFF
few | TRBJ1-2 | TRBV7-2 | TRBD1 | TGTGCCAGCAGCTCCGAGACAGGGAACTATGGCTACACCTTC | CASSSETGNYGYTF
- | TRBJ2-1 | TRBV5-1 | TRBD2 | TGCGCCAGCAGTAGCGGGAGCGTGTATGAGCAGTTCTTC | CASSSGSVYEQFF
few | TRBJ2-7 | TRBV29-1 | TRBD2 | TGCAGCGTTCCGGGACTAGCGGGAGATACCTACGAGCAGTACTTC | CSVPGLAGDTYEQYF
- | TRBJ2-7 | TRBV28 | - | TGTGCCAGCGAGCGGAGTTCCTACGAGCAGTACTTC | CASERSSYEQYF